This T cell receptor beta chain is drawn from a study of CD8 T cells in ankylosing spondylitis. This clonotype was detected many times. What it binds is not known. Study findings and constraints: Among TCR beta sequences, a motif of under 10 highly homologous variants appeared characteristic of ankylosing spondylitis blood. The study looked at matched synovial fluid samples from ankylosing spondylitis patients. Disease-linked clones were reported to be significantly enriched there. Disease-linked clones bore a CD8+ phenotype, appearing relatively rarely in peripheral blood.

Trimming cost V 4 bases and J 5 bases, with 16 bases left between them. From germline, CDR1 is SGDLS and CDR2 YYNGEE. This CDR3 contains 14 residues. The TCR beta libraries were generated through quantitative 5'-RACE incorporating molecular barcodes. TCRdb re-derived calls from the 5' RACE reads in MiXCR, one entry per CDR3 protein. The sample lists fewer than 550,000 distinct CDR3 sequences, approximately 5% occurring once. This TCR was sampled from a male donor with ankylosing spondylitis. The J gene is TRBJ2-7, the V gene TRBV9; D might be TRBD2 (8 bases). What was sequenced was blood, either unsorted or a sorted T cell fraction (not recorded which). Written as DNA, the CDR3 is TGTGCCAGCAGCCCCCGGGAGGGGGCCCACGAGCAGTACTTC. Encoded protein: CASSPREGAHEQYF.